This TCR beta chain was found in a study of blood T cells in healthy people across ages. In this sample, this clonotype turned up a few times. The antigen remains undetermined. Each donor's blood draw was around 9.1 milliliters of peripheral blood. Using a J-beta primer mix together with a sample-barcoded 5' primer, a second PCR was run for roughly 6 to 12 cycles. Each cDNA molecule was tagged by a template-switch adaptor with 12 random nucleotides. TCRdb ran MiXCR on the 5' RACE reads and lists one entry per CDR3 protein. The sample consists of 700,000 to 850,000 distinct CDR3 sequences, 35% to 40% of them appearing once. V lost 5 bases and J lost 11, with 24 bases in between. This CDR3 has 15 amino acids. General study points: Relative to aged donors, long-lived donors carried more naive CD4+ cells and displayed higher diversity. Correlation between TCR beta diversity and naive T cell percentage was strong.

The sequenced material came from blood. The genes are TRBV12-3 or TRBV12-4 and TRBJ2-5; D gene unclear. This TCR derives from a young man in good health. The DNA for the CDR3 is TGTGCCAGCAGTCCGACCGCTATAGCCAACAATGAGCAGTACTTC. It codes for CASSPTAIANNEQYF.